Presented here are 9 T cell receptor beta chains from one specimen sequenced in a study of metastatic and nonmetastatic thyroid tumors. TCRdb re-clonotyped the PCR reads through MiXCR. The table records over 35,000 clones, around 17% of them present only once. Before thyroid surgery, none of the patients had received any treatment. The sequenced sample was tumor tissue. These receptors came from a female donor with papillary thyroid cancer or a benign thyroid nodule (not recorded which). Some clones in this sample may be carry-over from other donors' samples.

The chain carries TRBV6-1 and TRBJ1-5, with unresolved D. CDR1 is MNHNS and CDR2 is SASEGT in the germline V gene. The CDR3 length is 16 residues. The V gene lost 4 bases and the J gene lost 2 bases, with 15 bases spanning the gap. The CDR3 DNA is TGTGCCAGCAGTGCGCTAGGGTTTAATGGCAATCAGCCCCAGCATTTT. It specifies CASSALGFNGNQPQHF.

By frequency in the sample, this clone is medium-sized. This chain links TRBV12-3 or TRBV12-4 with TRBJ1-2, with TRBD1 matching 7 bases. V lost 6 bases, J lost 7 bases, and 11 bases stayed unmatched. The CDR3 consists of 14 residues. In nucleotides, the CDR3 is TGTGCCAGCAGCCATACGACAGGGACGTTTGGCTACACCTTC. It yields the protein CASSHTTGTFGYTF.

This clone has a count of ten or more. The same CDR3 arises from other DNA sequences in this sample as well. The chain is built from TRBV28 and TRBJ1-2; D perhaps matches TRBD1 (6 bases). This CDR3 region has 16 residues. Trimming took 6 bases from V and 4 from J, leaving 21 bases between them. Germline values: CDR1 MDHEN, CDR2 SYDVKM. The CDR3 protein is CASRPGGQGRVYGYTF. CDR3 in DNA: TGTGCCAGCAGACCTGGGGGGCAGGGAAGGGTCTATGGCTACACCTTC.

The count of this clone is one. This chain uses TRBV11-2 with TRBJ2-3; 7 bases fit TRBD1. Germline CDR1 and CDR2: SGHAT and FQNNGV. J gave up 4 bases and V 0 bases, and 13 bases lay outside the gene matches. The CDR3 length is 18 residues. In nucleotides, the CDR3 is TGTGCCAGCAGCTTAGAACTCTTCCACAGGGGAGAAGCAGATACGCAGTATTTT. Its translation: CASSLELFHRGEADTQYF. The entire variable domain, with the rest obtained from reference TRBV11-2 and TRBJ2-3, is as follows: EAGVAQSPRYKIIEKRQSVAFWCNPISGHATLYWYQQILGQGPKLLIQFQNNGVVDDSQLPKDRFSAERLKGVDSTLKIQPAKLEDSAVYLCASSLELFHRGEADTQYFGPGTRLTVL.

This clone was detected many times. This chain joins TRBV20-1 and TRBJ2-7, with D possibly being TRBD2 (5 bases). CDR1 is DFQATT and CDR2 is SNEGSKA in the germline V gene (reference sequence). The length of the CDR3 is 12 residues. Trimming left V 4 bases short and J 3 bases short, with 10 bases between. This CDR3 reads CSATGENYEQYF. The CDR3, as DNA: TGCAGTGCTACCGGGGAGAACTACGAGCAGTACTTC.

As regards this clone: This may be a read error: a much more frequent sequence differs by one nucleotide. The chain links TRBV5-4 to TRBJ1-2; D might be TRBD1 (5 bases). Germline V gene data show CDR1 as SGHNT and CDR2 as YYREEE (reference sequence). The CDR3 length is 15 residues. Trimming cost V 5 bases and J 8 bases, with 22 bases left between them. Here the CDR3 DNA reads TGTGCCAGCAGGGAACCGACAGTGCCGGGGTGCGGCTACACCTTC. Protein product: CASREPTVPGCGYTF.

This clone was counted between two and nine times. A single base separates this from a much larger clone, so it may be a read error. The CDR3 end shows no conserved phenylalanine or tryptophan, and so a read error is likely. The V call is TRBV10-2, the J call TRBJ1-5, with D uncertain. Trimming pared 7 bases from V and 6 bases from J, leaving 7 bases between. The CDR3 totals 11 residues. Germline V gives CDR1 WSHSY, CDR2 SAAADI. CDR3 bases: TGCGCCAGCAACCAAGCTCAGCCCCAGCATATT. Its translation: CASNQAQPQHI.

This clone has a count of ten or more. J is TRBJ2-7 and V is TRBV3-1, with 8 bases aligning to TRBD1. The germline V gene has CDR1 LGHDT and CDR2 YNNKEL (reference sequence). The trim removed 4 bases at V and 4 bases at J, leaving 6 bases unmatched. The CDR3 extends over 14 amino acids. Written as DNA, the CDR3 is TGTGCCAGCAGCCTCGGACAGGGCTTGTACGAGCAGTACTTC. It is translated as CASSLGQGLYEQYF.

V usage is TRBV5-1 and J usage is TRBJ2-3; a weak D match, TRBD2 (6 bases). The CDR3 has 15 residues. Germline CDR1 reads SGHRS; CDR2 reads YFSETQ. V shed 0 bases and J shed 7 bases, with 15 bases lying between them. CDR3 amino acids: CASSLVGMGGNTQYF. The DNA of the CDR3 is TGCGCCAGCAGCTTGGTCGGCATGGGCGGGAATACGCAGTATTTT. The full variable domain, completed using reference TRBV5-1 and TRBJ2-3, is KAGVTQTPRYLIKTRGQQVTLSCSPISGHRSVSWYQQTPGQGLQFLFEYFSETQRNKGNFPGRFSGRQFSNSRSEMNVSTLELGDSALYLCASSLVGMGGNTQYFGPGTRLTVL.